This T cell receptor beta chain was obtained from a study of cytomegalovirus exposure and HLA in healthy donors. Turning to the study itself: When 350 to 500 donors were genotyped, around 77% of them were found to fall in the Caucasian-associated ancestry cluster.

Primers for the PCR totalled 60 Vbeta and 13 Jbeta. This table comes from immunoSEQ multiplex PCR, and its TCRdb copy is limited to in-frame clones, with some not included. This table has roughly 55,000 clones, 65% to 85% appearing once. The source material was PBMCs. This TCR came from a female donor in good health and CMV-seronegative.

DNA of the CDR3: TGTGCCAGCAGCCGAAACCAGGGGTTTCTTGCCGGGGAGCTGTTTTTT. Residues: CASSRNQGFLAGELFF. The rearrangement uses TRBV7-3 and TRBJ2-2; D perhaps matches TRBD1 (6 bases). Trimming stripped 5 bases from V and 6 bases from J, with 19 bases between. The CDR3 is 16 residues long. Germline V gene sequence: CDR1 SGHTA, CDR2 FQGTGA. The whole variable domain, remainder taken from reference TRBV7-3 and TRBJ2-2, is GAGVSQTPSNKVTEKGKYVELRCDPISGHTALYWYRQSLGQGPEFLIYFQGTGAADDSGLPNDRFFAVRPEGSVSTLKIQRTERGDSAVYLCASSRNQGFLAGELFFGEGSRLTVL.